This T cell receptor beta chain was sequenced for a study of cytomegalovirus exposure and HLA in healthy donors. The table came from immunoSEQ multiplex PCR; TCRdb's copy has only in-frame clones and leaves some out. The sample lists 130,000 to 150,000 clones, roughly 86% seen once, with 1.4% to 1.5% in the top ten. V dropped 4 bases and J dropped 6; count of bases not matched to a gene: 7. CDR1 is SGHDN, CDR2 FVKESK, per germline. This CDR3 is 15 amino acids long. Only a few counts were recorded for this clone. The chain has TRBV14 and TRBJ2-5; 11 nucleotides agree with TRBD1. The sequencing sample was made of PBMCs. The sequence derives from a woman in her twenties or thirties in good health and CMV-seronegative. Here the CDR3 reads CASSPQDRGLKTQYF. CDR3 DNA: TGTGCCAGCAGCCCCCAGGACAGGGGGCTGAAGACCCAGTACTTC.